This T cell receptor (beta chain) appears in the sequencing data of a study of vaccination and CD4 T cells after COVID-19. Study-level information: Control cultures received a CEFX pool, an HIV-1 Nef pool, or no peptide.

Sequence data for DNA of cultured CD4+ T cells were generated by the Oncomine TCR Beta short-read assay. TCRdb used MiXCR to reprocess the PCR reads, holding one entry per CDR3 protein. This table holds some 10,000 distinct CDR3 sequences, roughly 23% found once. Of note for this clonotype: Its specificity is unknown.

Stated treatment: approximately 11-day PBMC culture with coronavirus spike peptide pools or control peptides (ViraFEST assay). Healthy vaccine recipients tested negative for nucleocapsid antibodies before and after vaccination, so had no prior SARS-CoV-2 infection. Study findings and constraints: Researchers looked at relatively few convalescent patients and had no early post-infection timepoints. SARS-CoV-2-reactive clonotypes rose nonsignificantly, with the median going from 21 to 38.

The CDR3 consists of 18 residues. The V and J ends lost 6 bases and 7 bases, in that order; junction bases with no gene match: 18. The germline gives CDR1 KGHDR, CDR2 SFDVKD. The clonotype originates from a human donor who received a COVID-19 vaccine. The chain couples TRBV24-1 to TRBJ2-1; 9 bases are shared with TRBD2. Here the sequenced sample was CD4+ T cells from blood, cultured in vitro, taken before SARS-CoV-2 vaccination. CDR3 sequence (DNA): TGTGCCACCAGTCCGGTGGGGTCCACCAGCGGGGGGCAGAATGAGCAGTTCTTC. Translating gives CATSPVGSTSGGQNEQFF.